These T cell receptor beta chains were read from a single sample in a study of control samples from healthy donors and cancer patients. TCRdb's copy holds only in-frame clones and misses some; the assay was immunoSEQ multiplex PCR. The sample holds roughly 81,000 clones; 84% are singletons and the top ten take under 14%. What was sequenced was PBMCs. These receptor sequences come from a man aged 55 to 69 with head and neck cancer. CDR3s include the opening cysteine and the closing phenylalanine or tryptophan. The order of the fields is J gene, V gene, clone size, D gene, CDR3 DNA, CDR3 protein. The D gene is left open where the match is weak. Clone size is not always given. Where it is, it says once, few, many or a class for expanded clones.

j_gene: TRBJ2-6; v_gene: TRBV4-2; abundance: -; d_gene: TRBD2; CDR3nt: TGTGCCAGCAGCCAAGATGGGGGGGCTGGGGCCAACGTCCTGACTTTC; CDR3aa: CASSQDGGAGANVLTF
j_gene: TRBJ2-2; v_gene: TRBV5-1; abundance: -; d_gene: -; CDR3nt: TGCGCCAGCAGCTATACAACCGGGGAGCTGTTTTTT; CDR3aa: CASSYTTGELFF
j_gene: TRBJ2-7; v_gene: TRBV27; abundance: medium-sized; d_gene: -; CDR3nt: TGTGCCAGCAGTCTTTCCACCGGGGGCTACGAGCAGTACTTC; CDR3aa: CASSLSTGGYEQYF
j_gene: TRBJ2-3; v_gene: TRBV7-9; abundance: once; d_gene: TRBD2; CDR3nt: TGTGCCAGCAGCCGCGGGTCGGGCGGGAGGGGCACAGATACGCAGTATTTT; CDR3aa: CASSRGSGGRGTDTQYF
j_gene: TRBJ1-6; v_gene: TRBV28; abundance: -; d_gene: -; CDR3nt: TGTGCCAGCAGTTTAAAAACTGGGCGCCTCCACTTT; CDR3aa: CASSLKTGRLHF
j_gene: TRBJ1-4; v_gene: TRBV11-2; abundance: -; d_gene: -; CDR3nt: TGTGCCAGCAGCTTATACCAAACTAATGAAAAACTGTTTTTT; CDR3aa: CASSLYQTNEKLFF
j_gene: TRBJ2-1; v_gene: TRBV5-1; abundance: -; d_gene: TRBD2; CDR3nt: TGCGCCAGCAGCCCGACGGCTACCGGGCGGGAGGGCCCCAGGAATGAGCAGTTCTTC; CDR3aa: CASSPTATGREGPRNEQFF
j_gene: TRBJ1-4; v_gene: TRBV7-9; abundance: -; d_gene: -; CDR3nt: TGTGCCAGCAGCTTAGGGGGGGTGAATGAAAAACTGTTTTTT; CDR3aa: CASSLGGVNEKLFF
j_gene: TRBJ2-3; v_gene: TRBV5-6; abundance: -; d_gene: -; CDR3nt: TGTGCCAGCAGCGGCCCCGGGACTCCAATAACAGATACGCAGTATTTT; CDR3aa: CASSGPGTPITDTQYF
j_gene: TRBJ1-1; v_gene: TRBV6-5; abundance: -; d_gene: -; CDR3nt: TGTGCCAGCAGTAACTGGGACGGAAACACTGAAGCTTTCTTT; CDR3aa: CASSNWDGNTEAFF
j_gene: TRBJ2-1; v_gene: TRBV7-2; abundance: -; d_gene: TRBD2; CDR3nt: TGTGCCAGCAGCTTGAGCGGGAGTGGGACCTACAATGAGCAGTTCTTC; CDR3aa: CASSLSGSGTYNEQFF